What follows describes a single T cell receptor beta chain. It lacks a known antigen. It has no much larger one-base neighbor in the sample; base qualities were not kept. These data originate in a study of CD8+ T cells in alopecia areata listed by TCRdb under 2018. With respect to the entire study: In both human patients and the C3H/HeJ mouse model, the study applied high-throughput TCRbeta sequencing to look at T cell clonal expansion in alopecia areata. Human TCRbeta sequencing covered scalp tissue and sorted CD4+ and CD8+ peripheral blood T cells from patchy and totalis/universalis alopecia areata patients and healthy controls. Clonality in the scalp was compared among normal scalp (n=4), patchy alopecia areata scalp (n=8), and alopecia totalis/universalis scalp (n=8). RNA was obtained with the PAXgene miRNA kit for fixed scalp, the miRNeasy kit for PBMCs, and the RNeasy kit for mouse skin. TCRbeta CDR3 regions were amplified by immunoSEQ multiplex PCR using 35 Vbeta forward and 13 Jbeta reverse primers. Study-level results and caveats: Lesional scalp, especially in alopecia totalis/universalis, showed higher clonality and more expanded CD8+ clones than normal scalp, suggesting antigenic drive. Scalp TCR repertoire analysis is complicated because resident alphabeta T cells in normal human skin are also sequenced, whereas mouse skin is dominated by gammadelta T cells. TCR sequences shared between patients were less clear than in mice, possibly partly because of HLA diversity in the patient population.

Library creation used the immunoSEQ multiplex PCR assay. RNA was extracted from all samples and reverse transcribed into cDNA, which served as template for TCR sequencing. SuperScript III was used for first-strand cDNA synthesis, primed with a 2:1 mix of oligo-dT and random hexamers. A synthetic immune receptor repertoire was used to gauge amplification bias, and whatever bias remained was removed computationally. For the original study's pipeline: After raw reads were preprocessed to remove errors, the CDR3 was defined following IMGT conventions as running from the conserved cysteine to phenylalanine. Clonality was computed as 1 minus the Shannon entropy, with the entropy normalized by log2 of the number of productive unique TCRs. CD4 or CD8 identity of scalp clones was inferred by cross-referencing scalp TCRbeta sequences with sorted blood CD4 and CD8 repertoires. TCRdb took over this immuneACCESS table, retaining in-frame rearrangements with V and J assigned. Such tables are incomplete; in checked studies, under half of the missing clones stem from an unresolved V gene, and the remainder is unexplained. The V and J calls and the clone size are those of that table, but D and trimming were determined from the DNA. Counted in this sample were about 140,000 clones; roughly 60% of them appeared once. Of the sample, less than 40% is held by the ten largest clones.

PBMCs were separated by density centrifugation and stained for CD3, CD4 and CD8, after which CD4+ and CD8+ T cells were sorted on a FACSAria. Unaffected controls provided scalp biopsies and blood samples. V drops 7 bases and J drops 3 bases, leaving 7 bases in between. Inclusive of the bounding cysteine and phenylalanine, the CDR3 is 12 residues long. The kept DNA is CDR3 alone, 36 bases in frame from the first base. Taken from the germline V gene, the CDR1 and CDR2 loops are SNHLY and FYNNEI. The source is a human donor in good health. The rearranged segments are TRBV2 and TRBJ2-1; matching of 5 bases hints at TRBD2 as the D gene. The sample taken for sequencing was CD8+ T cells sorted from blood. The DNA sequence is TGTGCCAGCAAAGCGGTCTACAATGAGCAGTTCTTC. Translated, it reads CASKAVYNEQFF.